Below are 31 T cell receptor beta chains sequenced from a single sample in a study of T cell responses to AZD1222 COVID-19 vaccine. Clones were read by immunoSEQ multiplex PCR, and TCRdb kept only the in-frame ones, dropping some. The data show tens of thousands of clones, approximately 91% seen once. The input for sequencing was peripheral blood, taken on day 0 of AZD1222 vaccination. The origin of the receptors is an adult in good health.

Here the CDR3 DNA reads TGTGCCAGCAGACCCGGGACAGGGCGTTCACCCCTCCACTTT. This codes for CASRPGTGRSPLHF. This chain joins TRBV6-5 and TRBJ1-6, with 9 bases matching TRBD1. V was clipped by 6 bases and J by 9 bases; unmatched bases: 6. CDR1 is MNHEY, CDR2 SVGAGI, per germline. The CDR3 contains 14 residues.

The J gene is TRBJ2-3, the V gene TRBV28; no reliable D call. The germline V gene encodes CDR1 MDHEN and CDR2 SYDVKM. The CDR3 consists of 14 residues. The V end was cut by 3 bases, the J end by 1 base, with 8 bases between. The CDR3 sequence: CASSFVLGTDTQYF. Here the CDR3 DNA reads TGTGCCAGCAGTTTCGTTTTGGGCACAGATACGCAGTATTTT. The whole variable domain, remainder taken from reference TRBV28 and TRBJ2-3, is DVKVTQSSRYLVKRTGEKVFLECVQDMDHENMFWYRQDPGLGLRLIYFSYDVKMKEKGDIPEGYSVSREKKERFSLILESASTNQTSMYLCASSFVLGTDTQYFGPGTRLTVL.

This chain links TRBV18 with TRBJ2-7; D is perhaps TRBD2 (5 bases). Per the germline V gene, CDR1 is KGHSH and CDR2 is LQKENI. The V gene lost 5 bases and the J gene lost 2 bases, with 7 bases spanning the gap. This CDR3 has 12 residues. The CDR3 DNA follows: TGTGCCAGCTCAGGGGAGCCCTACGAGCAGTACTTC. This codes for CASSGEPYEQYF.

The chain is built from TRBV5-4 and TRBJ2-1; 9 bases match TRBD1. V gave up 5 bases and J gave up 8 bases; unmatched junction bases: 11. The CDR3 spans 15 residues. Germline CDR1 is SGHNT and CDR2 is YYREEE (reference sequence). This chain's CDR3 is CASSLPPGQGDEQFF. CDR3 nucleotide sequence: TGTGCCAGCAGTCTCCCACCGGGACAGGGTGATGAGCAGTTCTTC.

The chain links TRBV14 to TRBJ1-1; possible D gene TRBD1, 6 bases. This CDR3 has 13 residues. Germline CDR1 is SGHDN and CDR2 is FVKESK. The ends were cut back, 1 base at V and 6 bases at J, with 9 bases in the middle. The DNA of the CDR3 is TGTGCCAGCAGCCAAGTCGCAGGGGCTGAAGCTTTCTTT. It codes for CASSQVAGAEAFF.

V and J are TRBV18 and TRBJ1-2, with D uncertain. Germline V CDR1 and CDR2: KGHSH, LQKENI. The CDR3 runs to 13 residues. Trimming removed 3 bases at V and 7 bases at J, with 12 bases between. CDR3 residues: CASSPSDSRGYTF. Written as DNA, the CDR3 is TGTGCCAGCTCACCGTCGGATAGCCGTGGCTACACCTTC.

This chain connects TRBV4-3 to TRBJ1-2; D is unclear. Germline V lookup: CDR1 LGHNA, CDR2 YSLEER. V dropped 0 bases and J dropped 4 bases, with 12 bases sitting between them. This CDR3 has 15 residues. CDR3 loop: CASSQDLGLIYGYTF. In DNA, the CDR3 is TGCGCCAGCAGCCAAGATCTAGGCCTGATCTATGGCTACACCTTC.

The genes are TRBV5-4 and TRBJ2-7; D uncertain. Germline V gene sequence: CDR1 SGHNT, CDR2 YYREEE (reference sequence). The CDR3 contains 15 residues. Trimming removed 2 bases at V and 4 bases at J, with 16 bases between. CDR3 bases: TGTGCCAGCAGCTTTGGCGGCGTGGGCTCTTACGAGCAGTACTTC. It translates to CASSFGGVGSYEQYF.

CDR3 in amino acids: CASSDWEAFF. The CDR3 DNA reads as TGTGCCAGCAGTGACTGGGAAGCTTTCTTT. The chain recombines TRBV6-4 with TRBJ1-1; D gene unclear. CDR1 is MRHNA, CDR2 SNTAGT, per germline. Trimming took 1 base from V and 8 from J, leaving 2 bases between them. This CDR3 is built from 10 residues.

V gene TRBV6-5 combines with J gene TRBJ2-1; the D gene is possibly TRBD1 (6 bases). Germline-derived CDR1 and CDR2 are MNHEY and SVGAGI. The CDR3 sequence is 12 residues long. The V end lost 7 bases, the J end lost 3 bases, and 7 bases lay between the germline ends. The CDR3 nucleotides read TGTGCCAGCAACAGGGTCTACAATGAGCAGTTCTTC. Translation: CASNRVYNEQFF.

The V call is TRBV29-1, the J call TRBJ1-1; D is possibly TRBD1 (6 bases). The germline V gene encodes CDR1 SQVTM and CDR2 ANQGSEA. Trimming stripped 4 bases from V and 0 bases from J, with 9 bases between. The CDR3 extends over 13 amino acids. The CDR3 region has the DNA TGCAGCGTTGTCAGACAGGTGAACACTGAAGCTTTCTTT. It yields the protein CSVVRQVNTEAFF.

This chain links TRBV12-3 or TRBV12-4 with TRBJ2-6; D is uncertain. V was trimmed by 7 bases and J by 0 bases, leaving 4 bases between them. The CDR3 has 13 residues. CDR3 DNA: TGTGCCAGCACCCCCTCTGGGGCCAACGTCCTGACTTTC. Protein sequence: CASTPSGANVLTF.

The chain carries TRBV19 and TRBJ1-1; D remains ambiguous. CDR1 LNHDA and CDR2 SQIVND come from the germline V gene (reference sequence). CDR3 length equals 14 residues. Trimming pared 0 bases from V and 2 bases from J, leaving 7 bases between. CDR3 region: CASSIDDENTEAFF. CDR3 coding DNA: TGTGCCAGTAGTATAGATGACGAAAACACTGAAGCTTTCTTT. The variable domain in full, with the rest retrieved from reference TRBV19 and TRBJ1-1, is DGGITQSPKYLFRKEGQNVTLSCEQNLNHDAMYWYRQDPGQGLRLIYYSQIVNDFQKGDIAEGYSVSREKKESFPLTVTSAQKNPTAFYLCASSIDDENTEAFFGQGTRLTVV.

Only one count was recorded for this clone. The chain carries TRBV5-5 and TRBJ2-3, with D perhaps TRBD1 (5 bases). The CDR3 is 15 residues long. The V gene's germline CDR1 is SGHKS and CDR2 YYEKEE (reference sequence). Trimming shortened V by 4 bases and J by 0 bases, and 12 bases separated the two germline ends. This chain's CDR3 is CASSLWTTSTDTQYF. CDR3 in DNA: TGTGCCAGCAGCCTTTGGACAACTAGCACAGATACGCAGTATTTT.

The chain couples TRBV30 to TRBJ1-3; no firm D call. CDR1 GTSNPN and CDR2 SVGIG come from the germline V gene (reference sequence). This CDR3 contains 13 residues. Trimming removed 1 base at V and 3 bases at J, with 7 bases between. The CDR3 bases are TGTGCCTGGAGTGGGACCGTTGGAAACACCATATATTTT. Its protein product is CAWSGTVGNTIYF.

The CDR3 protein is CASSLARDGGTEAFF. Written as DNA, the CDR3 is TGTGCCAGCAGCTTAGCGCGGGATGGGGGCACTGAAGCTTTCTTT. V and J are TRBV7-9 and TRBJ1-1; the D gene is possibly TRBD1 (5 bases). This CDR3 comprises 15 residues. The V end was cut by 0 bases, the J end by 4 bases, with 12 bases between. Germline assignment: CDR1 SEHNR and CDR2 FQNEAQ (reference sequence).

Concerning this clone: The junction shows a germline mismatch at one end, possibly a read error. The CDR3: CASSLRGEGYSEQFF. The CDR3 nucleotides read TGTGCCAGCAGCTTGAGGGGGGAGGGTTACAGTGAGCAGTTCTTC. The J gene is TRBJ2-1, the V gene TRBV5-4; D might be TRBD2 (7 bases). This CDR3 region has 15 residues. Germline V lookup: CDR1 SGHNT, CDR2 YYREEE (reference sequence).

V gene TRBV19 combines with J gene TRBJ1-5; TRBD1 matches at 10 bases. Looked up from germline, CDR1 is LNHDA and CDR2 is SQIVND (reference sequence). V gave up 1 base and J gave up 0 bases; unmatched junction bases: 6. The CDR3 runs to 18 residues. CDR3 protein: CASSIGGTGANSNQPQHF. DNA for the CDR3: TGTGCCAGTAGTATAGGGGGGACAGGGGCGAATAGCAATCAGCCCCAGCATTTT.

Concerning this clone: At one boundary the junction diverges from the germline segment, which might be a read error. The chain uses TRBV3-1 (or the pseudogene TRBV3-2) and TRBJ2-5; 8 nucleotides agree with TRBD1. Germline assignment: CDR1 LGHDT and CDR2 YNNKEL (reference sequence). This CDR3 is 11 amino acids long. The CDR3 coding sequence is TGTGCCAGCAGCCGCCGGGACAGGAAAAACTTC. Residues: CASSRRDRKNF.

The V call is TRBV29-1, the J call TRBJ1-2, with unresolved D. Germline V gene sequence: CDR1 SQVTM, CDR2 ANQGSEA. The V and J ends lost 3 bases and 5 bases respectively, with 7 bases between them. The CDR3 sequence is 11 residues long. The CDR3 region is CSVDTGYGYTF. The CDR3 bases are TGCAGCGTTGATACGGGGTATGGCTACACCTTC.

V gene TRBV2 combines with J gene TRBJ2-7; 8 bases map to TRBD1. Germline trimming cut 6 bases from V and 3 bases from J; bases unmatched to any gene: 1. Germline loops: CDR1 SNHLY, CDR2 FYNNEI. The CDR3 sequence is 12 residues long. DNA for the CDR3: TGTGCCAGCAGGGGACAGGACTACGAGCAGTACTTC. It is translated as CASRGQDYEQYF.

The chain is built from TRBV28 and TRBJ1-1; D might be TRBD1 (5 bases). From germline, CDR1 is MDHEN and CDR2 SYDVKM. The length of the CDR3 is 11 residues. V shed 7 bases and J shed 11 bases, with 14 bases lying between them. The chain's CDR3 is CASIGRDAAFF. In nucleotides, the CDR3 is TGTGCCAGCATCGGCCGGGACGCGGCTTTCTTT.

The gene calls are TRBV19 and TRBJ1-5; 7 bases map to TRBD1. The germline V gene has CDR1 LNHDA and CDR2 SQIVND (reference sequence). The CDR3 runs to 13 residues. The J segment lost 3 bases and the V segment lost 5 bases, leaving 1 base of the junction unmatched. In DNA form, the CDR3 reads TGTGCCAGTAGTGGACAGGTCAATCAGCCCCAGCATTTT. Protein: CASSGQVNQPQHF.

The rearrangement uses TRBV19 and TRBJ1-1; the D gene is possibly TRBD1 (5 bases). CDR1 and CDR2 from the germline V gene are LNHDA and SQIVND (reference sequence). The ends were cut back, 3 bases at V and 5 bases at J, with 16 bases in the middle. This CDR3 has 15 residues. CDR3 bases: TGTGCCAGTAGTATTTTGTCCGGGGCGCAGACTGAAGCTTTCTTT. It codes for CASSILSGAQTEAFF. Full variable domain (outside the CDR3, taken from reference TRBV19 and TRBJ1-1): DGGITQSPKYLFRKEGQNVTLSCEQNLNHDAMYWYRQDPGQGLRLIYYSQIVNDFQKGDIAEGYSVSREKKESFPLTVTSAQKNPTAFYLCASSILSGAQTEAFFGQGTRLTVV.

As to this clone: Compared with germline, one end of the junction differs, possibly owing to a read error. The rearrangement links TRBV7-9 to TRBJ2-7; 9 nucleotides agree with TRBD1. Germline CDR1 and CDR2: SEHNR and FQNEAQ (reference sequence). The CDR3 covers 11 residues. CDR3 DNA: TGTGCCAGCAGCCAAGGGGACAGGGCTTATTTC. The encoded protein is CASSQGDRAYF. Full variable domain (remainder filled in from reference TRBV7-9 and TRBJ2-7): DTGVSQNPRHKITKRGQNVTFRCDPISEHNRLYWYRQTLGQGPEFLTYFQNEAQLEKSRLLSDRFSAERPKGSFSTLEIQRTEQGDSAMYLCASSQGDRAYFGPGTRLTVT.

The rearrangement links TRBV3-1 (or the pseudogene TRBV3-2) to TRBJ2-5; TRBD2 is a possible D gene (6 bases). CDR1 and CDR2 from the germline V gene are LGHDT and YNNKEL (reference sequence). V was trimmed by 1 base and J by 2 bases, leaving 17 bases between them. The CDR3 sequence is 17 residues long. CDR3 residues: CASSQVPGGKRQETQYF. The DNA of the CDR3 is TGTGCCAGCAGCCAAGTCCCCGGGGGAAAACGTCAAGAGACCCAGTACTTC.

The chain carries TRBV5-6 and TRBJ1-1; TRBD1 aligns across 7 bases. This CDR3 spans 15 amino acids. The germline V gene has CDR1 SGHDT and CDR2 YYEEEE. Trimming removed 4 bases from V and 1 base from J; junction bases left unmatched: 7. The CDR3 DNA is TGTGCCAGCAGCCTGGGACAGCTCAGGAACACTGAAGCTTTCTTT. As protein: CASSLGQLRNTEAFF. Looking up the rest from reference TRBV5-6 and TRBJ1-1 gives the full variable domain: DAGVTQSPTHLIKTRGQQVTLRCSPKSGHDTVSWYQQALGQGPQFIFQYYEEEERQRGNFPDRFSGHQFPNYSSELNVNALLLGDSALYLCASSLGQLRNTEAFFGQGTRLTVV.

V and J are TRBV6-4 and TRBJ1-5; 7 nucleotides agree with TRBD1. CDR1 is MRHNA and CDR2 is SNTAGT in the germline V gene. The CDR3 is made up of 15 amino acids. J lost 2 bases, V lost 5 bases, and 6 bases had no gene match. This CDR3 reads CASSPTGNGNQPQHF. The CDR3 DNA is TGTGCCAGCAGTCCGACAGGGAATGGCAATCAGCCCCAGCATTTT.

The J gene is TRBJ1-2, the V gene TRBV12-3 or TRBV12-4, with D tentatively TRBD1 (5 bases). V was shortened by 4 bases and J by 4 bases, with 7 bases between the two germline ends. This CDR3 is 12 amino acids long. CDR3: CASSYQGYGYTF. For the CDR3, the DNA is TGTGCCAGCAGTTACCAGGGCTATGGCTACACCTTC.

The genes are TRBV6-2 or TRBV6-3 and TRBJ2-7; D remains unclear. The V gene's germline CDR1 is MNHEY and CDR2 SVGEGT. The V end lost 0 bases, the J end lost 2 bases, and 5 bases lay between the germline ends. The CDR3 loop spans 13 amino acids. In DNA form, the CDR3 reads TGTGCCAGCAGTTACTCATCAACCTACGAGCAGTACTTC. Amino acids: CASSYSSTYEQYF.

The chain is built from TRBV6-9 and TRBJ1-1; D may be TRBD1 (5 bases). The length of the CDR3 is 16 residues. Between the trimmed V and J ends, which lost 0 bases and 1 base, there was a span of 12 bases. CDR1 MNHGY and CDR2 SVAAGI come from the germline V gene. As DNA, the CDR3 is TGTGCCAGCAGTTATTCCCCCCCCCAGGGGAACACTGAAGCTTTCTTT. This sequence encodes CASSYSPPQGNTEAFF.